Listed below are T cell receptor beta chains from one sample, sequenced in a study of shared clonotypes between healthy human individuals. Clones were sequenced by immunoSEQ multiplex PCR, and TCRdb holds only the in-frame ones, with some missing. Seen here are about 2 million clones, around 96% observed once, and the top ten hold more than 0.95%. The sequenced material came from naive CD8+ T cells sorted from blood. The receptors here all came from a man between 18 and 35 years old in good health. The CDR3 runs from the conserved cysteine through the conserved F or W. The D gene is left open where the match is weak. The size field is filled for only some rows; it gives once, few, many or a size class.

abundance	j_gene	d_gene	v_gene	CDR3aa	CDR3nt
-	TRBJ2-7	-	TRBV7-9	CASSLELSDEQYF	TGTGCCAGCAGCTTAGAATTAAGCGACGAGCAGTACTTC
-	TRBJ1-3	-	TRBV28	CASRVQGSGNTIYF	TGTGCCAGCAGAGTACAGGGCTCTGGAAACACCATATATTTT
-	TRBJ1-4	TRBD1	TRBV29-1	CSVEGVGTGGEKLFF	TGCAGCGTTGAGGGAGTCGGGACAGGGGGTGAAAAACTGTTTTTT
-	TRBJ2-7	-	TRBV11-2	CASSLSPSTGHPNYEQYF	TGTGCCAGCAGCTTATCCCCCTCTACAGGGCACCCCAACTACGAGCAGTACTTC
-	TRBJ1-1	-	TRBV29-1	CSVEARRATEAFF	TGCAGCGTTGAGGCTCGTAGGGCCACTGAAGCTTTCTTT
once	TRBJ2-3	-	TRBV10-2	CASSVVGYGTDTQYF	TGCGCCAGCAGTGTGGTGGGGTATGGCACAGATACGCAGTATTTT
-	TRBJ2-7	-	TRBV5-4	CASSLEAAETYEQYF	TGTGCCAGCAGCTTGGAGGCAGCGGAGACCTACGAGCAGTACTTC
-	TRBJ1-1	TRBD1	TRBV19	CASSIAAGGNTEAFF	TGTGCCAGTAGTATAGCAGCAGGGGGGAACACTGAAGCTTTCTTT
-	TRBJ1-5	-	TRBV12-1	CASSEGCSAQHF	TGTGCCAGCAGCGAAGGTTGTTCAGCCCAGCATTTT
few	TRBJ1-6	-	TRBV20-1	CSASADRFRF	TGCAGTGCTAGCGCAGACAGATTCCGATTT
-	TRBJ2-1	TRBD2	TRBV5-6	CASSLDLAGVTEQFF	TGTGCCAGCAGCTTGGATCTAGCGGGAGTAACTGAGCAGTTCTTC
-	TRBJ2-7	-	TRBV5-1	CASSRDILESYEQYF	TGCGCCAGCAGCCGCGACATTCTAGAATCCTACGAGCAGTACTTC
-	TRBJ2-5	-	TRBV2	CASSALAQETQYF	TGTGCCAGCAGTGCTCTAGCTCAAGAGACCCAGTACTTC
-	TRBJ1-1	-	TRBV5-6	CASSLARGGENTEAFF	TGTGCCAGCAGCTTAGCCCGCGGGGGGGAGAACACTGAAGCTTTCTTT
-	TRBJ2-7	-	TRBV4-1	CASSQERGAAAHEQYF	TGCGCCAGCAGCCAAGAAAGGGGGGCAGCGGCCCACGAGCAGTACTTC
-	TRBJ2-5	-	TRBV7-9	CASSLVVQETQYF	TGTGCCAGCAGCTTAGTAGTTCAAGAGACCCAGTACTTC
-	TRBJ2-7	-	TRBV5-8	CASSLMRDEQYF	TGTGCCAGCAGCCTGATGAGGGACGAGCAGTACTTC
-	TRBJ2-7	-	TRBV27	CASSQVGYEQYF	TGTGCCAGCAGCCAGGTGGGATACGAGCAGTACTTC
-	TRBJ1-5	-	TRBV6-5	CASSIGRGNQPQHF	TGTGCCAGCAGTATAGGGAGGGGAAATCAGCCCCAGCATTTT
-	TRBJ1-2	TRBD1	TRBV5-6	CASSSPTGGPHGYTF	TGTGCCAGCAGCTCCCCAACAGGGGGCCCACACGGCTACACCTTC
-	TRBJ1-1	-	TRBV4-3	CASSQDLAGWTEAFF	TGCGCCAGCAGCCAAGATCTGGCGGGCTGGACTGAAGCTTTCTTT
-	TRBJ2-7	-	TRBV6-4	CASRDLIHFSYEQYF	TGTGCCAGCCGGGACCTCATTCATTTCTCCTACGAGCAGTACTTC
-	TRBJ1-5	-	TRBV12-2	CASRLAGGGHQPQHF	TGTGCAAGTCGCTTAGCGGGAGGGGGGCATCAGCCCCAGCATTTT
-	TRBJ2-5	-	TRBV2	CASQRGYQETQYF	TGTGCCAGCCAAAGGGGGTACCAAGAGACCCAGTACTTC
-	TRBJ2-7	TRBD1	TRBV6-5	CASREGQVISYEQYF	TGTGCCAGCAGGGAGGGACAGGTGATCTCCTACGAGCAGTACTTC
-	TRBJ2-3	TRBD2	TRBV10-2	CASSGPSGGAVDTQYF	TGCGCCAGCAGTGGGCCCAGCGGGGGGGCTGTAGATACGCAGTATTTT